The T cell receptor (beta chain) described here comes from a study of human T cells and chemical hapten exposure. Study-level background: 0.01% DPC was applied to the upper back in patch tests, which were read at 6 days.

Time point specified: patch test 1, 2 weeks after DPC sensitization. Treatment defined: therapeutic diphenylcyclopropenone sensitization with weekly scalp DPC. Total RNA came from unfractionated whole blood. The germline V and J ends were trimmed by 5 bases and 2 bases, with 19 bases remaining between them. The CDR3 spans 16 residues. The germline gives CDR1 SGHAT, CDR2 FQNNGV. MiXCR, applied by TCRdb to the RACE reads, yields one record per CDR3 protein. The sample shows around 380,000 distinct CDR3 sequences, 4.8% of them seen only once. The sample was whole blood, taken in connection with sensitization to the hapten diphenylcyclopropenone (DPC). The V and J genes are TRBV11-2 and TRBJ2-7; D perhaps matches TRBD1 (7 bases). The TCR comes from a woman aged 50 to 60 with alopecia areata. Some clones in this sample may be carry-over from other donors' samples. The CDR3 region has the DNA TGTGCCAGCAGCCCGGTCACAGGGGAGGCGACCTACGAGCAGTACTTC. This encodes CASSPVTGEATYEQYF.